These 8 T cell receptor beta chains were sequenced from one sample in a study of shared clonotypes between healthy human individuals. Terminally differentiated effector memory CD45RA+ cells were excluded by CCR7 positive selection of CD45RO-negative cells. Sequencing used immunoSEQ multiplex PCR; TCRdb keeps in-frame clones, though not all of them. The sample lists about 2.1 million clones; roughly 93% were seen once. The source material was naive CD8+ T cells from PBMCs. These receptor sequences come from a man younger than 30 in good health. Some clones in this sample may be carry-over from other donors' samples.

The CDR3 nucleotides are TGTGCCAGCAGTGACAGGGAGGGCACTGAAGCTTTCTTT. Translating it yields CASSDREGTEAFF. V usage is TRBV7-9 and J usage is TRBJ1-1; 7 bases fit TRBD1. Unmatched junction bases numbered 5, after V lost 6 bases and J lost 4 bases. The CDR3 totals 13 residues. Per the germline V gene, CDR1 is SEHNR and CDR2 is FQNEAQ (reference sequence). Supplemented by reference TRBV7-9 and TRBJ1-1, the full variable domain reads DTGVSQNPRHKITKRGQNVTFRCDPISEHNRLYWYRQTLGQGPEFLTYFQNEAQLEKSRLLSDRFSAERPKGSFSTLEIQRTEQGDSAMYLCASSDREGTEAFFGQGTRLTVV.

V gene TRBV5-1 combines with J gene TRBJ2-3; 12 bases fit TRBD2. J lost 5 bases, V lost 4 bases, and 17 bases had no gene match. This CDR3 has 19 amino acids. Germline V gene data show CDR1 as SGHRS and CDR2 as YFSETQ. The chain's CDR3 is CASSLKGASGRADLDTQYF. The CDR3 bases are TGCGCCAGCAGCCTAAAGGGAGCTAGCGGGAGGGCCGATCTAGATACGCAGTATTTT.

This chain joins TRBV29-1 and TRBJ1-1; 8 bases fit TRBD1. CDR3 length: 17 residues. The germline V gene encodes CDR1 SQVTM and CDR2 ANQGSEA. With 1 base clipped from V and 7 bases from J, the junction kept 17 bases outside the gene matches. CDR3 sequence (DNA): TGCAGCGTTGAAGGGCTCGGCGGGACAGGTCCTTGGGGTGAAGCTTTCTTT. It encodes CSVEGLGGTGPWGEAFF.

This chain uses TRBV29-1 with TRBJ2-2; D gene unclear. Trimming removed 7 bases from V and 4 bases from J, with 10 bases in between. The CDR3 is 12 amino acids. The germline V gene encodes CDR1 SQVTM and CDR2 ANQGSEA. The CDR3 loop reads CSAIRPTGELFF. CDR3 nucleotides: TGCAGCGCCATCCGTCCCACCGGGGAGCTGTTTTTT.

The chain couples TRBV5-6 to TRBJ2-7; D is possibly TRBD2 (6 bases). The CDR3 runs to 15 residues. Trimming took 3 bases from V and 4 from J, leaving 17 bases between them. Germline V gives CDR1 SGHDT, CDR2 YYEEEE. CDR3 amino acids: CASSSPRGIVYEQYF. The CDR3 DNA reads TGTGCCAGCAGCTCCCCCCGCGGGATAGTTTACGAGCAGTACTTC.

The chain employs TRBV27 and TRBJ2-7; possible D gene TRBD2, 6 bases. The V gene's germline CDR1 is MNHEY and CDR2 SMNVEV (reference sequence). V was cut by 2 bases and J by 6 bases, with 23 bases left in between. The CDR3 runs to 17 residues. DNA of the CDR3: TGTGCCAGCAGTTTAATCTCTGTGCGGGACTCCTCCCCCGAGCAGTACTTC. Amino acids: CASSLISVRDSSPEQYF.

This chain joins TRBV5-6 and TRBJ2-7; 7 bases match TRBD1. Germline lookup yields CDR1 SGHDT and CDR2 YYEEEE. CDR3 length equals 14 residues. Trimming at V came to 2 bases and at J to 10 bases, leaving 12 bases not matched to a gene. This CDR3 is CASSLEGGDSLQYF. CDR3 DNA sequence: TGTGCCAGCAGCTTAGAAGGGGGCGACTCGTTACAGTACTTC.

The chain carries TRBV11-2 and TRBJ2-7; maybe TRBD1 (6 bases). This CDR3 spans 15 amino acids. Per germline, CDR1 SGHAT and CDR2 FQNNGV. V lost 5 bases and J 3 bases, leaving 17 bases between the germline ends. The CDR3 DNA reads as TGTGCCAGCAGCCAAACCACAGGGAGCAACTACGAGCAGTACTTC. Protein: CASSQTTGSNYEQYF.